This TCR beta chain is drawn from a study of cytomegalovirus exposure and HLA in healthy donors. V lost 5 bases and J 4 bases, leaving 15 bases between the germline ends. Germline CDR1 SGHNT, CDR2 YYREEE (reference sequence). The CDR3 is 15 amino acids. This clone was observed a few times. Its antigen remains unidentified. Whole-study findings and limits: A later analysis showed TCR association rates differing by HLA locus, peaking at DRB1 and lowest at HLA-C.

Use of 60 Vbeta and 13 Jbeta primers characterized the PCR. The assay was immunoSEQ multiplex PCR, and TCRdb's table has in-frame clones only and misses some. The data show more than 85,000 clones, 15% seen once. Source material: PBMCs. The chain links TRBV5-4 to TRBJ2-2, with D tentatively TRBD1 (6 bases). The receptor comes from a female donor in good health and CMV-seronegative. The CDR3 spells CASSRAGVATGELFF. The CDR3 DNA sequence: TGTGCCAGCAGTAGAGCAGGGGTGGCCACCGGGGAGCTGTTTTTT.